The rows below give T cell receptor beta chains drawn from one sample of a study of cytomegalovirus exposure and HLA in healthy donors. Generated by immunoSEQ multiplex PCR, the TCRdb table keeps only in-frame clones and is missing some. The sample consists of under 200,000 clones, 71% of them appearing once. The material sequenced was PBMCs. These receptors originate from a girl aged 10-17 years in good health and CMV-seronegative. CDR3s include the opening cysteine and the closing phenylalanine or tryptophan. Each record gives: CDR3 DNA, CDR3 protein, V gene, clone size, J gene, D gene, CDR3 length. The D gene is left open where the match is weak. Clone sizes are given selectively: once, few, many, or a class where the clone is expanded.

TGTGCCACCAAGACGGGACAGGGGAACACTGAAGCTTTCTTT,CATKTGQGNTEAFF,TRBV10-3,few,TRBJ1-1,TRBD1,14
TGTGCCAGCAGCCACCCGACAGGGGGAAATTCACCCCTCCACTTT,CASSHPTGGNSPLHF,TRBV7-9,-,TRBJ1-6,TRBD1,15
TGCGCCAGCAGCGCCAGTTTTGAAAAACTGTTTTTT,CASSASFEKLFF,TRBV5-1,-,TRBJ1-4,-,12
TGCGCCAGCAGTCCTAGCACCGGGGAGCTGTTTTTT,CASSPSTGELFF,TRBV5-1,-,TRBJ2-2,-,12
TGTGCCAGCAGCCCCGGACTAGCGGACAATGAGCAGTTCTTC,CASSPGLADNEQFF,TRBV5-4,-,TRBJ2-1,TRBD2,14
TGTGCCAGTAGCAGCCTGGACAGGGGAAACTACGAGCAGTACTTC,CASSSLDRGNYEQYF,TRBV19,-,TRBJ2-7,TRBD1,15
TGTGCCAGCAGCCAAGATAAGGGGTTCTCCTACGAGCAGTACTTC,CASSQDKGFSYEQYF,TRBV4-2,-,TRBJ2-7,-,15
TGTGCCAGCAGCGCCGTAGACAGGGCTGGGGCCAACGTCCTGACTTTC,CASSAVDRAGANVLTF,TRBV9,-,TRBJ2-6,TRBD1,16
TGCGCCAGCAGCCCCCTTGACAGGCAGCTGAGGGGTGGCTACACCTTC,CASSPLDRQLRGGYTF,TRBV5-1,-,TRBJ1-2,-,16
TGTGCCAGCAGCTTCACAGCCCCGGGGGCTTTCTTT,CASSFTAPGAFF,TRBV7-9,-,TRBJ1-1,-,12
TGTGCCTGGAGCCGGGATATAACTAGACCCTCGGAGCAGTTCTTC,CAWSRDITRPSEQFF,TRBV30,-,TRBJ2-1,-,15
TGCGCCAGCAGCCCCGGTGGGGGGGGGTTGGCCTACGAGCAGTACTTC,CASSPGGGGLAYEQYF,TRBV5-1,once,TRBJ2-7,TRBD2,16
TGTGCCAGTAGTATAGACCTAGCGCTCAATGAGCAGTTCTTC,CASSIDLALNEQFF,TRBV19,-,TRBJ2-1,-,14
TGTGCCAGCAGAGATTGGAGGGAGGACAATCAGCCCCAGCATTTT,CASRDWREDNQPQHF,TRBV6-1,-,TRBJ1-5,-,15
TGTGCCAGCAGTTACGGGGTAGCCAATGAGCAGTTCTTC,CASSYGVANEQFF,TRBV7-9,-,TRBJ2-1,-,13
TGTGCCAGCAGCCCTAGCGGGGCTACGGAGACCCAGTACTTC,CASSPSGATETQYF,TRBV9,-,TRBJ2-5,TRBD2,14
TGTGCCAGCAGTCGACTCACAGGGGAAGCTTTCTTT,CASSRLTGEAFF,TRBV6-5,few,TRBJ1-1,-,12
TGCGCCAGCAGACGACCCCCGGGGTTGAACACTGAAGCTTTCTTT,CASRRPPGLNTEAFF,TRBV4-1,-,TRBJ1-1,-,15
TGTGCCAGCAGTTCGCGTCGGACAGGACTGAACACTGAAGCTTTCTTT,CASSSRRTGLNTEAFF,TRBV6-5,-,TRBJ1-1,TRBD1,16
TGCGCCAGCAGCCAAGTCGGGGACAGGGTCTATGGCTACACCTTC,CASSQVGDRVYGYTF,TRBV4-1,-,TRBJ1-2,TRBD1,15
TGTGCCACCAGCAGGACCAAGGCGGGGAACTCTGGAAACACCATATATTTT,CATSRTKAGNSGNTIYF,TRBV15,-,TRBJ1-3,-,17
TGTGCCATCAGTGAACAGTCTCAGCCCCAGCATTTT,CAISEQSQPQHF,TRBV10-3,-,TRBJ1-5,-,12
TGTGCCAGCAGTGAAGCAGGGACAGGGAGAGGTCAGCCCCAGCATTTT,CASSEAGTGRGQPQHF,TRBV6-1,-,TRBJ1-5,TRBD1,16
TGCGCCAGCAGCCAAGAGGCCGGGACAGGGTTTGACACTGAAGCTTTCTTT,CASSQEAGTGFDTEAFF,TRBV4-1,-,TRBJ1-1,TRBD1,17
TGTGCCAGCAAAAGGGACAGGACTGATAATTCACCCCTCCACTTT,CASKRDRTDNSPLHF,TRBV6-1,-,TRBJ1-6,TRBD1,15
TGTGCCAGCAGCTTAGCCTCCGATGGACAGGATGGCACTGAAGCTTTCTTT,CASSLASDGQDGTEAFF,TRBV11-3,-,TRBJ1-1,TRBD1,17
TGTGCCAGCAGCTTAGTCCCCCCGGACGAGCAGTACTTC,CASSLVPPDEQYF,TRBV11-1,once,TRBJ2-7,-,13
TGTGCCAGCAGCCAAGCCCAGGCCGAGCAGTACTTC,CASSQAQAEQYF,TRBV14,once,TRBJ2-7,-,12
TGCGCCAGCAGCTTGAATGAACAGGGGATTAACACCGGGGAGCTGTTTTTT,CASSLNEQGINTGELFF,TRBV5-1,-,TRBJ2-2,TRBD1,17
TGTGCCAGCTCACCCCCGGCGGGGGCTGACTATGGCTACACCTTC,CASSPPAGADYGYTF,TRBV18,few,TRBJ1-2,-,15
TGCGCCAGCAGCCAGGGGGCCTACGAGCAGTACTTC,CASSQGAYEQYF,TRBV5-1,-,TRBJ2-7,TRBD1,12